This paragraph covers one T cell receptor (beta chain) sequence. Its antigen is unidentified. Here immunoSEQ multiplex PCR was the method, and the copy in TCRdb shows in-frame clones only, minus some. The table shows 75,000 to 100,000 clones, with approximately 92% occurring only once. This sample is part of a study of graft-versus-host responses after intestinal transplantation. Across the whole study: All of the recipients had induction that used anti-thymocyte globulin, then tacrolimus and steroids for about 3 years.

Per germline, CDR1 SGHRS and CDR2 YFSETQ. The V segment lost 4 bases and the J segment 0 bases; nucleotides outside the gene matches: 6. The CDR3 runs 15 residues. Study outcomes and limitations: Peak circulating GvH clone levels were associated with early post-transplant HvG declines. Elevated graft-versus-host to host-versus-graft clonal ratios in allografts were recorded for patients with graft-donor T cell macrochimerism. GvH clones occurred in recipient marrow; some first appeared in ileum or blood.

This chain joins TRBV5-1 and TRBJ1-1, with 7 bases fitting TRBD1. The receptor was derived from a human donor who received an intestinal transplant. The sequences come from unstimulated CD8+ T cells sorted from spleen or lymph node cells, collected before intestinal transplant. The CDR3 loop is CASSAGQGVNTEAFF. CDR3 bases: TGCGCCAGCAGCGCAGGGCAGGGGGTGAACACTGAAGCTTTCTTT.